This T cell receptor (beta chain) was sequenced in a study of blood T cells in healthy people across ages. Turning to the study itself: Template switching captured about one barcoded beta molecule per two T cells.

A sample-barcoded 5' primer and a J-beta primer mix were used in a second PCR of roughly 7 to 11 cycles. One entry per CDR3 protein results from TCRdb running MiXCR on the 5' RACE reads. The table includes roughly 2 million distinct CDR3 sequences, about 49% detected once. Regarding this clonotype: The antigen is undetermined.

The study drew donors from healthy Caucasian individuals in Russia aged roughly 6 to 100. Findings and limits, study-wide: In the absence of known donor CMV status, changes in expanded clonotypes were possibly confounded. With age, beta diversity per million T cells declined roughly linearly, significantly by about 40.

CDR1 and CDR2 from the germline V gene are MDHEN and SYDVKM. V lost 3 bases, J lost 10 bases, and 14 bases lay in between. This CDR3 is 13 amino acids long. V usage is TRBV28 and J usage is TRBJ2-3; D unclear. The receptor was derived from a woman in her thirties or forties in good health. The source material was blood. In nucleotides, the CDR3 is TGTGCCAGCAGTTTGGGTCTGGGGTCTCCGCAGTATTTT. This sequence encodes CASSLGLGSPQYF.